The sequence of this TCR beta chain was determined in a study of blood T cell repertoires in COVID-19. This table comes from immunoSEQ multiplex PCR, and its TCRdb copy is limited to in-frame clones, with some not included. Found here are fewer than 350,000 clones, around 90% of them singletons; the top ten hold 2.3%. Germline lookup yields CDR1 SGHDT and CDR2 YYEEEE. V was clipped by 0 bases and J by 1 base, with 7 bases between them. The CDR3 has 14 amino acids. Sequenced material: PBMCs or T cells enriched from blood (not recorded which). This clonotype was obtained from a woman aged 40-49 years with acute COVID-19. The chain has TRBV5-6 and TRBJ1-1; D uncertain. The CDR3 loop reads CASSLAAGNTEAFF. In DNA, the CDR3 is TGTGCCAGCAGCTTGGCCGCGGGGAACACTGAAGCTTTCTTT.